Here is one TCR beta chain with its context. Its antigen remains unknown. No DNA is shown, since the ends of the CDR3 on it are uncertain; the CDR3 is the one TCRdb lists. This entry comes from a study of CD8+CD57+ T cells in acquired aplastic anemia. Using genomic DNA as the template, TCR beta VDJ and CDR3 profiling was carried out. TCRdb re-called the reads with MiXCR, one entry per CDR3 protein. This sample has about 20,000 distinct CDR3 sequences; 30% to 40% occur once, and the top ten carry around 87%. Patients who underwent sequencing had shown CD8+CD57+ cell expansion by flow cytometry. The patients all had a severe acquired aplastic anemia diagnosis. Prior therapy had not been administered to any patient at the time of blood sampling. General study points: Total CD4+ and CD8+ pools in patients were more diverse than the CD8+CD57+ cells of those patients. Patients and controls were found to share more than 25 CD8+ CDR3 sequences.

This clonotype was obtained from a human donor with aplastic anemia. The material sequenced was CD8+CD57+ T cells sorted from PBMCs. Subset in this sample: bead-enriched CD8+CD57+ effector memory T cells from SAA patients.

The CDR3 loop reads CASSSSRASNTGELFF. This chain connects TRBV12-3 or TRBV12-4 to TRBJ2-2; TRBD2 is the table's D call, not checked against the DNA. The CDR3 has 16 residues if both end residues are counted.